The rows below give T cell receptor beta chains drawn from one sample of a study of control samples from healthy donors and cancer patients. The protocol was immunoSEQ multiplex PCR, while the TCRdb copy is restricted to in-frame clones and leaves out a portion. The sample lists 40,000 to 55,000 clones, 65% to 80% seen once, with 17% in the top ten. Sample: formalin-fixed, paraffin-embedded tissue. The receptors derive from a male donor with melanoma. The CDR3 runs from the conserved cysteine through the conserved F or W. A clone size is listed for some rows: how often the clone was seen (once, few, many), or a class if it is expanded.

v_call,clone_size,cdr3_aa
TRBV15,.,CATSRDLGGGLGYTF
TRBV5-5,.,CANSSGTSGADTQYF
TRBV2,.,CASSDRVFREGSYNEQFF
TRBV7-8,medium-sized,CASSSEIGQIYNEQFF
TRBV5-1,once,CASSLAGGSTGELFF
TRBV30,.,CAWSVHRRVNTEAFF
TRBV2,.,CASSSPLDRVGNTIYF
TRBV11-2,.,CASSLGGQGAGTQYF
TRBV15,.,CATSRDPGGRENIQYF
TRBV21-1,once,CASSKGGQNSYNEQFF
TRBV7-9,.,CASSLVGSNTDTQYF
TRBV6-1,.,CASSEKELGRETQYF
TRBV24-1,.,CATLDSNTGELFF
TRBV7-9,.,CASSAYGGYNEQFF
TRBV7-9,.,CASSLGPEQYF
TRBV25-1,few,CASSEGSLPLHF